The entry below gives a single T cell receptor beta chain sequence along with its context. This entry belongs to a study of human T cells and chemical hapten exposure. At the level of the study: Each patient's scalp received weekly diphenylcyclopropenone throughout the roughly 24-week study.

In the library, unique molecular identifiers were attached to individual cDNA molecules. From the RACE reads, TCRdb called clonotypes with MiXCR, one entry per CDR3 protein. The table includes roughly 100,000 distinct CDR3 sequences, roughly a tenth detected once. Time point reported: pre-sensitization, week 0. Treatment defined: therapeutic diphenylcyclopropenone sensitization with weekly scalp DPC. CDR3 length: 16 amino acids. The germline gives CDR1 SEHNR, CDR2 FQNEAQ (reference sequence). Trimming removed 3 bases from V and 2 bases from J; junction bases left unmatched: 7. The V call is TRBV7-9, the J call TRBJ2-5; 9 bases match TRBD1. This sequence was found in a woman aged 35 to 49 with alopecia areata. Some clones in this sample may be carry-over from other donors' samples. Source: whole blood, taken in connection with sensitization to the hapten diphenylcyclopropenone (DPC). The CDR3 nucleotides read TGTGCCAGCAGCTTTACAGGGGGCTACGGTCAAGAGACCCAGTACTTC. Protein: CASSFTGGYGQETQYF. Full variable domain (rest looked up from reference TRBV7-9 and TRBJ2-5): DTGVSQNPRHKITKRGQNVTFRCDPISEHNRLYWYRQTLGQGPEFLTYFQNEAQLEKSRLLSDRFSAERPKGSFSTLEIQRTEQGDSAMYLCASSFTGGYGQETQYFGPGTRLLVL.